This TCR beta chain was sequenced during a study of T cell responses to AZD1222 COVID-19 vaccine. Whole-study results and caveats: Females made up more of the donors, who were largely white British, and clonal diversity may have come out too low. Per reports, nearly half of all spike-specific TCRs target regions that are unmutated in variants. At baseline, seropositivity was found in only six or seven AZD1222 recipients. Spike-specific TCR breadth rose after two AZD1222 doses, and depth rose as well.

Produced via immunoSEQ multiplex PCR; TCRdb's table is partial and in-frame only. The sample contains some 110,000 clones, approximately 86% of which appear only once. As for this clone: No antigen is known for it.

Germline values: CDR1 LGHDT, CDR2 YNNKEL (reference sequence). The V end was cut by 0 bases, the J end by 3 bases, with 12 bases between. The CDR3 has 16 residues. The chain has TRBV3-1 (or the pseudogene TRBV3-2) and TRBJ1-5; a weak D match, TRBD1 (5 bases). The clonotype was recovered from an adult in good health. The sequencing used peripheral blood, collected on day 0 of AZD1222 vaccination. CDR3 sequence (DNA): TGTGCCAGCAGCCAAGAGGGGGGTACCTACAATCAGCCCCAGCATTTT. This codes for CASSQEGGTYNQPQHF.